This note documents a single TCR beta chain sequence. No antigen is known for it. Using quantitative 5'-RACE with molecular barcodes, the authors made TCR beta libraries. TCRdb itself ran the 5' RACE reads through MiXCR, one entry per CDR3 protein. The table shows fewer than 750,000 distinct CDR3 sequences, with 15% to 20% occurring only once. Looked up from germline, CDR1 is SGHTA and CDR2 is FQGNSA. The CDR3 extends over 15 amino acids. V lost 5 bases, J lost 2 bases, and 8 bases stayed unmatched. This entry is derived from a study of CD8 T cells in ankylosing spondylitis. Study results and caveats: About 8 highly homologous variants made up a TCR beta motif, and this motif appeared characteristic of ankylosing spondylitis blood.

This chain links TRBV7-2 with TRBJ2-5; TRBD2 matches 7 bases. The sequence was obtained from a male donor with ankylosing spondylitis. The material sequenced was blood, either unsorted or a sorted T cell fraction (not recorded which). The CDR3 reads CASSPKPGLQETQYF. The CDR3, as DNA: TGTGCCAGCAGCCCCAAACCGGGACTACAAGAGACCCAGTACTTC.